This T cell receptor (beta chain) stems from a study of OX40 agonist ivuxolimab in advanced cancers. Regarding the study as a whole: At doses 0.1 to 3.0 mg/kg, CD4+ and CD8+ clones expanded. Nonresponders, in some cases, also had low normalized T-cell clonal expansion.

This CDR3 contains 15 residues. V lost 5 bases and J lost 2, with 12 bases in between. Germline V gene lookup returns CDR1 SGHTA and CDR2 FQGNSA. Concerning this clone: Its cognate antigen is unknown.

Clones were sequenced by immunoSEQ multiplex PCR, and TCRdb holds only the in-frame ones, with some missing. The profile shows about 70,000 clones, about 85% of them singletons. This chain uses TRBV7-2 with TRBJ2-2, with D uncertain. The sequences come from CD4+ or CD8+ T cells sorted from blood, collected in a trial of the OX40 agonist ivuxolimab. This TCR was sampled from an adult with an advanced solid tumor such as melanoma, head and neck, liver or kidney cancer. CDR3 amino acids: CASSTTNINTGELFF. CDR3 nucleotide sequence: TGTGCCAGCAGCACCACTAATATAAACACCGGGGAGCTGTTTTTT.